One sample yielded the 9 T cell receptor beta chains listed below, sequenced in a study of radiotherapy plus CTLA-4 blockade in lung cancer. Data came from immunoSEQ multiplex PCR; TCRdb stores just in-frame clones and leaves some out. The repertoire holds roughly 71,000 clones, roughly 78% seen once, with more than 7% in the top ten. The sequences come from peripheral blood, collected from a patient treated with radiotherapy plus ipilimumab. Receptors originate from a human donor with non-small cell lung cancer who had a complete response to radiotherapy plus ipilimumab.

This rearrangement joins TRBV5-6 to TRBJ1-1; weak D call: TRBD1 (6 bases). Trimming shortened V by 3 bases and J by 2 bases, and 11 bases separated the two germline ends. This CDR3 contains 14 residues. From germline, CDR1 is SGHDT and CDR2 YYEEEE. The CDR3 region has the DNA TGTGCCAGCAGCTGGCGACAGGTCAACACTGAAGCTTTCTTT. As protein: CASSWRQVNTEAFF.

The V and J genes are TRBV7-8 and TRBJ1-3; 7 nucleotides align to TRBD1. The CDR3 runs to 16 residues. Per the germline V gene, CDR1 is SGHVS and CDR2 is FQNEAQ. Germline trimming cut 4 bases from V and 0 bases from J; bases unmatched to any gene: 6. The CDR3 DNA is TGTGCCAGCAGCTGGGACAGACCCTTCTCTGGAAACACCATATATTTT. Translating gives CASSWDRPFSGNTIYF.

The chain is built from TRBV5-4 and TRBJ1-6; TRBD1 agrees at 8 bases. The CDR3 extends over 16 amino acids. Germline CDR1 SGHNT, CDR2 YYREEE (reference sequence). The ends lost 0 bases at V and 6 bases at J; junction bases unmatched: 5. This chain's CDR3 is CASSLGDRSSNSPLHF. In nucleotides, the CDR3 is TGTGCCAGCAGCTTGGGGGACAGGTCTAGTAATTCACCCCTCCACTTT.

V and J are TRBV7-2 and TRBJ1-1; D unresolved. Germline V gene lookup returns CDR1 SGHTA and CDR2 FQGNSA. The CDR3 sequence is 13 residues long. Trimming cost V 5 bases and J 2 bases, with 9 bases left between them. CDR3 in amino acids: CASSRRGNTEAFF. The DNA for the CDR3 is TGTGCCAGCAGCCGACGTGGTAACACTGAAGCTTTCTTT.

The CDR3 DNA is TGTGCCAGCTCAGCAGACAGGGCATCCTACAATGAGCAGTTCTTC. Translated, it gives CASSADRASYNEQFF. J is TRBJ2-1 and V is TRBV18, with TRBD1 identical over 7 bases. Germline V gene sequence: CDR1 KGHSH, CDR2 LQKENI. The CDR3 has 15 residues. J gave up 1 base and V 5 bases, and 5 bases lay outside the gene matches.

This chain joins TRBV5-1 and TRBJ2-1; the D gene is possibly TRBD2 (5 bases). V dropped 7 bases and J dropped 0 bases, with 17 bases sitting between them. The CDR3 is made up of 16 amino acids. Germline CDR1 SGHRS, CDR2 YFSETQ. Here the CDR3 reads CASRNGLARSYNEQFF. In DNA, the CDR3 is TGCGCCAGCCGAAACGGGCTAGCTCGCTCCTACAATGAGCAGTTCTTC.

V is TRBV30 and J is TRBJ1-5, with D hard to call. The germline gives CDR1 GTSNPN, CDR2 SVGIG (reference sequence). The CDR3 is 16 residues long. V lost 0 bases and J lost 0, with 12 bases in between. The CDR3 spells CAWSVRGRYSNQPQHF. The CDR3 DNA sequence: TGTGCCTGGAGTGTACGCGGGAGATATAGCAATCAGCCCCAGCATTTT.

The CDR3 loop is CASSLGTGYGYTF. CDR3 sequence (DNA): TGTGCCAGCAGCTTGGGGACAGGCTATGGCTACACCTTC. The chain employs TRBV5-4 and TRBJ1-2; 7 positions match TRBD1. CDR1 and CDR2 from the germline V gene are SGHNT and YYREEE (reference sequence). V was pared by 0 bases and J by 4 bases, with 0 bases of the junction left unmatched. The CDR3 runs to 13 residues.

This rearrangement joins TRBV29-1 to TRBJ1-1; D gene uncertain. Trimming shortened V by 4 bases and J by 6 bases, and 9 bases separated the two germline ends. The CDR3 contains 11 residues. Germline CDR1 and CDR2: SQVTM and ANQGSEA. The CDR3 nucleotides read TGCAGCGTTGTTCGGGGTCCTGAAGCTTTCTTT. Its protein product is CSVVRGPEAFF.